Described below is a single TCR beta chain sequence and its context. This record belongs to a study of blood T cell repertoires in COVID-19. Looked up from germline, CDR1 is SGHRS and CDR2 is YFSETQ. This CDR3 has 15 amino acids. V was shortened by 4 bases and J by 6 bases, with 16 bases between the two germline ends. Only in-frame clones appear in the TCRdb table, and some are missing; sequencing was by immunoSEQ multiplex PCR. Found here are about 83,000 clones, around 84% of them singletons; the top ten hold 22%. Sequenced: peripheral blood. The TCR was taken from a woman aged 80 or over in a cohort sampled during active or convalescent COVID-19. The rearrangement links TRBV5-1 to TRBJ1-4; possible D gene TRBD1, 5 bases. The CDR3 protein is CASSTAGTRDEKLFF. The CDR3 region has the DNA TGCGCCAGCAGCACCGCCGGGACTAGGGATGAAAAACTGTTTTTT.